The rows below give T cell receptor beta chains drawn from one sample of a study of control samples from healthy donors and cancer patients. TCRdb keeps only in-frame clones here, not all; method: immunoSEQ multiplex PCR. This repertoire shows 57,000 or so clones, around 90% found once; its top ten account for 5.5% to 7%. The sequencing input was PBMCs. The receptors were sampled from a man aged 55 to 70 with colorectal cancer. Each CDR3 is given with its conserved first and last residue. The D gene is left open where the match is weak. Clone size is given for some rows only: seen once, a few or many times, or a class if the clone is expanded.

>TRBV6-4|15|NA|NA|TRBJ1-6
TGTGCCAGCAGACAGGGAAGCTCCTATAATTCACCCCTCCACTTT
CASRQGSSYNSPLHF
>TRBV5-1|14|NA|TRBD1|TRBJ1-1
TGCGCCAGCAGCTTGGGAGGAGGGGGCCTTGAAGCTTTCTTT
CASSLGGGGLEAFF
>TRBV6-5|15|NA|NA|TRBJ2-3
TGTGCCAGCAGTTTCCGGGACTTCGGCACAGATACGCAGTATTTT
CASSFRDFGTDTQYF
>TRBV6-2/TRBV6-3|15|once|NA|TRBJ2-1
TGTGCCAGCAGTTACGGGGGGCCACCTAGGGATGAGCAGTTCTTC
CASSYGGPPRDEQFF
>TRBV5-1|13|NA|NA|TRBJ2-3
TGCGCCAGCAGCTTGCACAGAATAGATACGCAGTATTTT
CASSLHRIDTQYF
>TRBV27|16|NA|TRBD2|TRBJ2-3
TGTGCCAGCAGGGGACTAGCGGGGGGGCTCACAGATACGCAGTATTTT
CASRGLAGGLTDTQYF
>TRBV6-2/TRBV6-3|12|once|NA|TRBJ2-7
TGTGCCAGCAGTTACGGTTTAACCGAGCAGTACTTC
CASSYGLTEQYF
>TRBV7-2|15|NA|NA|TRBJ2-2
TGTGCCAGCACCCTGAACAGGGTACGCACCGGGGAGCTGTTTTTT
CASTLNRVRTGELFF
>TRBV28|15|once|TRBD2|TRBJ2-7
TGTGCCAGCAGTGGTGGGACTAGCGGGGGTTACGAGCAGTACTTC
CASSGGTSGGYEQYF
>TRBV30|15|NA|TRBD1|TRBJ2-1
TGTGCCTGGAGTCCACGGACAGGGGGATACAATGAGCAGTTCTTC
CAWSPRTGGYNEQFF
>TRBV4-1|17|NA|NA|TRBJ1-3
TGCGCCAGCAGCTTGCGAACGGGACTTAGCTCTGGAAACACCATATATTTT
CASSLRTGLSSGNTIYF
>TRBV7-3|16|NA|NA|TRBJ2-7
TGTGCCAGCAGCTTAACGGGGGGGCTATCTCCCTACGAGCAGTACTTC
CASSLTGGLSPYEQYF
>TRBV9|15|medium-sized|NA|TRBJ1-3
TGTGCCAGCAGCCTTTCGGGCAGCTCTGGAAACACCATATATTTT
CASSLSGSSGNTIYF
>TRBV27|13|NA|TRBD1|TRBJ2-7
TGTGCCAGCAGCCTGACAGGGTCCTACGAGCAGTACTTC
CASSLTGSYEQYF
>TRBV27|14|NA|NA|TRBJ1-4
TGTGCCAGCAGAAGGAAGGGGGATACGAGTGAACTGTTTTTT
CASRRKGDTSELFF
>TRBV12-3/TRBV12-4|13|few|NA|TRBJ2-1
TGTGCCAGCAGTTTAGCGTCCAACAATGAGCAGTTCTTC
CASSLASNNEQFF
>TRBV11-2|19|NA|TRBD2|TRBJ2-3
TGTGCCAGCAGCACCCGGACTAGCGGGGGGGCCATGGGCACAGATACGCAGTATTTT
CASSTRTSGGAMGTDTQYF
>TRBV6-5|14|NA|TRBD1|TRBJ1-1
TGTGCCAGCAGAAGCCCGGGACAGGGGTCGGCGGCTTTCTTT
CASRSPGQGSAAFF
>TRBV19|15|NA|NA|TRBJ2-2
TGTGCCAGTGTAGATAGTGGGGGCCCGACCGGGGAGCTGTTTTTT
CASVDSGGPTGELFF
>TRBV21-1|12|few|NA|TRBJ2-1
TGTGCCAGCAGCAAAAGTAGGCAGGGAAGGGTCTTC
CASSKSRQGRVF
>TRBV3-1/TRBV3-2|13|NA|NA|TRBJ2-1
TGTGCCAGCAGCCAAGACCACGGGGGTGAGCAGTTCTTC
CASSQDHGGEQFF
>TRBV6-6|15|NA|TRBD1|TRBJ2-7
TGTGCCAGCAGCCCCGGGACAGGGGTATTCTACGAGCAGTACTTC
CASSPGTGVFYEQYF
>TRBV6-5|16|NA|TRBD1|TRBJ2-2
TGTGCCAGCAGATACCCGGGGACAGGGATAGGCGGGGAGCTGTTTTTT
CASRYPGTGIGGELFF
>TRBV5-5|14|NA|NA|TRBJ1-3
TGTGCCAGCAGCTTGGAAGAGGGGAGAAACACCATATATTTT
CASSLEEGRNTIYF
>TRBV2|12|NA|NA|TRBJ2-7
TGTGCCAGCGGTCAGGCTACCTACGAGCAGTACTTC
CASGQATYEQYF
>TRBV6-1|15|NA|NA|TRBJ1-4
TGTGCCAGCAGTGAAGGTGGGGGGGGATATGAAAAACTGTTTTTT
CASSEGGGGYEKLFF
>TRBV29-1|13|NA|TRBD1|TRBJ1-2
TGCAGCGTGGTCACAGGGGGCTGGTGGGGCTACACCTTC
CSVVTGGWWGYTF
>TRBV18|14|NA|NA|TRBJ2-7
TGTGCCAGCTCCCTAGGGACTTTACGCTACGAGCAGTACTTC
CASSLGTLRYEQYF
>TRBV5-5|14|NA|NA|TRBJ2-1
TGTGCCAGCCTGTATGGGGGGACTTACAATGAGCAGTTCTTC
CASLYGGTYNEQFF
>TRBV28|12|few|NA|TRBJ1-4
TGTGCCAGCACTCAAAGGGGGGAAAAACTGTTTTTT
CASTQRGEKLFF
>TRBV2|14|once|NA|TRBJ1-5
TGTGCCAGCAGAACAGGAAATAGCAATCAGCCCCAGCATTTT
CASRTGNSNQPQHF
>TRBV7-8|15|NA|NA|TRBJ2-2
TGTGCCAGCAGCTTAGGGGCAGGGGATGGCGGGGAGCTGTTTTTT
CASSLGAGDGGELFF
>TRBV6-1|15|NA|TRBD1|TRBJ1-1
TGTGCCAGCAGTGAACCGGGACAGGTTAACACTGAAGCTTTCTTT
CASSEPGQVNTEAFF
>TRBV7-9|14|NA|TRBD1|TRBJ1-1
TGTGCCAGCAGCCCCAGGGGGGTGAACACTGAAGCTTTCTTT
CASSPRGVNTEAFF
>TRBV11-2|12|NA|NA|TRBJ1-1
TGTGCCAGCAGCTTAGTCGGCCCTCAGGCTTTCTTT
CASSLVGPQAFF
>TRBV7-2|14|NA|NA|TRBJ1-4
TGTGCCAGCAGCTTAGGGGGGACCAATGAAAAACTGTTTTTT
CASSLGGTNEKLFF
>TRBV5-6|14|once|NA|TRBJ1-2
TGTGCCAGCCGCCGGGGGCAGACTAACTATGGCTACACCTTC
CASRRGQTNYGYTF
>TRBV15|16|NA|NA|TRBJ1-3
TGTGCCACCAGCACGCGCGTGGGCCCCTCTGGAAACACCATATATTTT
CATSTRVGPSGNTIYF
>TRBV9|14|NA|NA|TRBJ1-6
TGTGCCAGCAGCGACAGCGCGGGGAGATCACCCCTCCACTTT
CASSDSAGRSPLHF
>TRBV19|16|NA|TRBD1|TRBJ1-1
TGTGCCAGTAGCCCCCGGGACAGAAGTATGAACACTGAAGCTTTCTTT
CASSPRDRSMNTEAFF
>TRBV3-1/TRBV3-2|13|NA|NA|TRBJ2-7
TGTGCCAGCAGCCAAATGGGGGCCGACGAGCAGTACTTC
CASSQMGADEQYF
>TRBV5-5|18|NA|NA|TRBJ2-1
TGTGCCAGCAGCCAAGGGCCCCAGATGCGGTTAGGAACAAATGAGCAGTTCTTC
CASSQGPQMRLGTNEQFF
>TRBV30|14|NA|NA|TRBJ2-2
TGTGCCTGGAGTGTACATGGGATATCCGGGGAGCTGTTTTTT
CAWSVHGISGELFF
>TRBV7-7|19|NA|NA|TRBJ2-3
TGTGCCAGCAGCTTAGTAGGGACCCAAGAACCGGAACGCACAGATACGCAGTATTTT
CASSLVGTQEPERTDTQYF
>TRBV5-5|15|NA|NA|TRBJ2-3
TGTGCCAGCAGCGTACAGGGAGCAAGCACAGATACGCAGTATTTT
CASSVQGASTDTQYF
>TRBV27|13|NA|NA|TRBJ2-7
TGTGCCAGCAGTGCCCCTCCTTCCTACGAGCAGTACTTC
CASSAPPSYEQYF
>TRBV6-1|16|NA|TRBD1|TRBJ2-3
TGTGCCAGCAGTGTCCAAGGGACAGGGGGAAGGCGGACGCAGTATTTT
CASSVQGTGGRRTQYF
>TRBV30|13|NA|TRBD1|TRBJ1-5
TGTGCCTGGAGGGGACAGGGAGGTCAGCCCCAGCATTTT
CAWRGQGGQPQHF
>TRBV2|13|NA|TRBD2|TRBJ2-7
TGTGCCAGCATCTCAGCGGGGCCCAACGAGCAGTACTTC
CASISAGPNEQYF
>TRBV5-4|15|NA|NA|TRBJ2-7
TGTGCCAGCAGCAAAACAGAAGATAGGTCCTACGAGCAGTACTTC
CASSKTEDRSYEQYF